These 9 T cell receptor beta chains were sequenced from one sample in a study of T cells in localized non-small cell lung cancer. Libraries were prepared by immunoSEQ multiplex PCR; TCRdb keeps only in-frame clonotypes and omits some of them. Of several thousand clones in the sample, about 90% were seen once. The source material was peripheral blood mononuclear cells, sampled before any cancer treatment. All receptors come from a male donor aged 60 or over with stage II lung adenocarcinoma.

This chain links TRBV9 with TRBJ2-3, with a weak D call TRBD2 (6 bases). CDR1 SGDLS and CDR2 YYNGEE come from the germline V gene. The CDR3 has 14 residues. Trimming pared 4 bases from V and 8 bases from J, leaving 17 bases between. The chain's CDR3 is CASSPHRDSPTQYF. The CDR3 coding sequence is TGTGCCAGCAGCCCTCACCGGGACTCCCCTACGCAGTATTTT.

The rearrangement joins TRBV6-5 to TRBJ1-2; 9 bases map to TRBD1. Per the germline V gene, CDR1 is MNHEY and CDR2 is SVGAGI. Trimming at V came to 6 bases and at J to 4 bases, leaving 3 bases not matched to a gene. There are 13 residues in the CDR3. CDR3 in amino acids: CASRKDRGYGYTF. Here the CDR3 DNA reads TGTGCCAGCAGGAAGGACAGGGGCTATGGCTACACCTTC.

Only a few counts were recorded for this clone. This chain uses TRBV29-1 with TRBJ2-1; 9 bases are a match to TRBD2. Germline V lookup: CDR1 SQVTM, CDR2 ANQGSEA. The trim removed 5 bases at V and 4 bases at J, leaving 15 bases unmatched. The CDR3 is 17 residues long. As DNA, the CDR3 is TGCAGCGTTTTAGCCCGCGGGGCTAGCGGGGCGTACAATGAGCAGTTCTTC. As protein: CSVLARGASGAYNEQFF.

This clone was seen a handful of times. The chain has TRBV10-3 and TRBJ1-2, with TRBD1 matching over 9 bases. The CDR3 contains 15 residues. V dropped 4 bases and J dropped 6; count of bases not matched to a gene: 9. Looked up from germline, CDR1 is ENHRY and CDR2 is SYGVKD. The CDR3: CAISGGTGRLDGYTF. DNA of the CDR3: TGTGCCATCAGTGGCGGGACAGGGAGGTTGGATGGCTACACCTTC.

This clone appeared a single time. DNA of the CDR3: TGTGCCAGCAGCTTAGCCTACAGGAATGAAGCTTTCTTT. Its protein is CASSLAYRNEAFF. The chain couples TRBV7-9 to TRBJ1-1; possibly TRBD1 for D (5 bases). Trimming stripped 0 bases from V and 7 bases from J, with 9 bases between. Germline CDR1 SEHNR, CDR2 FQNEAQ (reference sequence). CDR3 size: 13 residues.

This chain joins TRBV7-9 and TRBJ1-4, with D unclear. The CDR3 is 14 amino acids. The germline V gene encodes CDR1 SEHNR and CDR2 FQNEAQ (reference sequence). V lost 2 bases and J 2 bases, leaving 6 bases between the germline ends. Here the CDR3 DNA reads TGTGCCAGCAGCTTACGAGGGACTAATGAAAAACTGTTTTTT. Encoded protein: CASSLRGTNEKLFF.

The sample holds one count of this clone. The chain carries TRBV30 and TRBJ1-1; D remains unclear. Germline CDR1 GTSNPN, CDR2 SVGIG (reference sequence). This CDR3 spans 12 amino acids. V was pared by 5 bases and J by 0 bases, with 7 bases between. CDR3 sequence: CAWDLVNTEAFF. In nucleotides, the CDR3 is TGTGCCTGGGACCTGGTGAACACTGAAGCTTTCTTT.

The chain links TRBV7-8 to TRBJ1-4, with D unresolved. The length of the CDR3 is 12 residues. Trimming left V 5 bases short and J 4 bases short, with 5 bases between. The V gene's germline CDR1 is SGHVS and CDR2 FQNEAQ. The CDR3 is CASSPSNEKLFF. In DNA, the CDR3 is TGTGCCAGCAGCCCTAGTAATGAAAAACTGTTTTTT.

The chain has TRBV19 and TRBJ1-6; D may be TRBD1 (5 bases). Trimming stripped 10 bases from V and 8 bases from J, with 12 bases between. The CDR3 totals 12 residues. CDR1 is LNHDA and CDR2 is SQIVND in the germline V gene (reference sequence). CDR3 sequence: CATREKDSPLHF. CDR3 DNA sequence: TGTGCCACCAGGGAGAAGGATTCACCCCTCCACTTT.